This T cell receptor (beta chain) is drawn from a study of T cell responses to AZD1222 COVID-19 vaccine. In the study overall: Some second doses came at about 4 weeks and others at about 12 weeks; these were pooled.

The CDR3 extends over 13 amino acids. The germline gives CDR1 SNHLY, CDR2 FYNNEI. V dropped 2 bases and J dropped 5 bases, with 6 bases sitting between them. Sequencing used immunoSEQ multiplex PCR; TCRdb keeps in-frame clones, though not all of them. The sample has 140,000 to 150,000 clones; 90% to 95% are singletons. This specimen consisted of peripheral blood, obtained on day 0 of AZD1222 vaccination. This chain connects TRBV2 to TRBJ2-2; D remains unclear. This receptor was obtained from an adult in good health. The CDR3 spells CASSESVTGELFF. The DNA of the CDR3 is TGTGCCAGCAGTGAATCGGTGACCGGGGAGCTGTTTTTT.